One and the same sample provided the 20 T cell receptor beta chains below, sequenced in a study of CD8 T cells in Susac syndrome. The RNA input was about 0.5 to 1 ug, and it was reverse transcribed with random hexamers. TCRdb re-analysed the immunoSEQ multiplex PCR reads in MiXCR, keeping a single row per CDR3 protein. The repertoire consists of more than 95,000 distinct CDR3 sequences, with around 94% occurring once and the leading ten covering 0.085% to 0.09%. Sequenced input: CD4+ T cells from PBMCs. Receptors originate from a human donor in good health.

The gene calls are TRBV5-1 and TRBJ1-2; 8 bases are a match to TRBD1. The CDR3 contains 13 residues. The germline CDR1 and CDR2 sequences are SGHRS and YFSETQ. The trim removed 4 bases at V and 7 bases at J, leaving 6 bases unmatched. CDR3 nucleotides: TGCGCCAGCAGCGGGCAGGGGGCGGCTGGCTACACCTTC. This encodes CASSGQGAAGYTF.

The rearrangement uses TRBV9 and TRBJ1-5; 7 bases are a match to TRBD1. The CDR3 is 15 residues long. The junction had 6 bases not matched to a gene; V was cut back by 3 bases and J by 3 bases. Germline CDR1 and CDR2: SGDLS and YYNGEE. CDR3 in DNA: TGTGCCAGCAGCGAGACGGGACAGATCAATCAGCCCCAGCATTTT. Its translation: CASSETGQINQPQHF.

The V gene is TRBV27, the J gene TRBJ1-3, with a tentative D call TRBD1 (6 bases). CDR1 is MNHEY, CDR2 SMNVEV, per germline (reference sequence). CDR3 length: 17 amino acids. The V and J ends lost 5 bases and 0 bases respectively, with 17 bases between them. The CDR3: CASSLGGGLHSGNTIYF. CDR3 coding DNA: TGTGCCAGCAGTCTAGGGGGAGGGCTCCACTCTGGAAACACCATATATTTT.

The chain combines TRBV12-3 or TRBV12-4 with TRBJ1-1; TRBD1 might be the D (5 bases). The CDR3 has 14 residues. V was clipped by 3 bases and J by 5 bases, with 13 bases between them. The CDR3 nucleotides read TGTGCCAGCAGTTTCCGGGACGGGGGTACTGAAGCTTTCTTT. Translated, it gives CASSFRDGGTEAFF.

This sequence joins TRBV3-1 and TRBJ1-2, with unresolved D. The V end was cut by 0 bases, the J end by 8 bases, with 10 bases between. Germline values: CDR1 LGHDT, CDR2 YNNKEL (reference sequence). This CDR3 has 13 amino acids. CDR3: CASSQDAGLGYTF. For the CDR3, the DNA is TGTGCCAGCAGCCAAGACGCCGGCCTGGGCTACACCTTC.

This rearrangement joins TRBV4-3 to TRBJ1-1; D is perhaps TRBD1 (6 bases). V gave up 3 bases and J gave up 0 bases, with 14 bases separating them. This CDR3 has 16 residues. Looked up from germline, CDR1 is LGHNA and CDR2 is YSLEER. CDR3 sequence (DNA): TGCGCCAGCAGCCACTCGACAGGTCTTATGAACACTGAAGCTTTCTTT. Translated: CASSHSTGLMNTEAFF.

V and J are TRBV15 and TRBJ2-5, with D uncertain. Looked up from germline, CDR1 is LNHNV and CDR2 is YYDKDF (reference sequence). V was clipped by 8 bases and J by 3 bases, with 7 bases between them. There are 11 residues in the CDR3. In DNA form, the CDR3 reads TGTGCCACCCAGGTTAAAGAGACCCAGTACTTC. Its protein is CATQVKETQYF.

This clonotype was found once. V is TRBV6-2 or TRBV6-3 and J is TRBJ2-2; TRBD2 is a possible D gene (5 bases). In germline, CDR1 is MNHEY, CDR2 SVGEGT. The ends were cut back, 6 bases at V and 0 bases at J, with 11 bases in the middle. This CDR3 comprises 15 residues. The CDR3 bases are TGTGCCAGCAGGCCCGGCGGGTCGAACACCGGGGAGCTGTTTTTT. Its translation is CASRPGGSNTGELFF.

The chain links TRBV20-1 to TRBJ1-5; tentatively, D is TRBD1 (6 bases). Germline CDR1 is DFQATT and CDR2 is SNEGSKA (reference sequence). Trimming left V 6 bases short and J 6 bases short, with 27 bases between. The CDR3 extends over 17 amino acids. The CDR3 region has the DNA TGCAGTGCCAGATCCTTTACCGGTAACAGGGACCCTCAGCCCCAGCATTTT. This translates into CSARSFTGNRDPQPQHF.

The rearrangement uses TRBV6-5 and TRBJ1-2; weak D call: TRBD1 (6 bases). CDR3 length equals 16 residues. The germline V and J ends were trimmed by 0 bases and 6 bases, with 17 bases remaining between them. The germline CDR1 and CDR2 sequences are MNHEY and SVGAGI. The CDR3 here is CASSYSGGRGKHGYTF. The CDR3 DNA follows: TGTGCCAGCAGTTACTCGGGGGGGCGGGGGAAACATGGCTACACCTTC.

The chain employs TRBV30 and TRBJ2-3, with D hard to call. The V end lost 2 bases, the J end lost 2 bases, and 8 bases lay between the germline ends. The CDR3 totals 13 residues. Germline V lookup: CDR1 GTSNPN, CDR2 SVGIG (reference sequence). Written as DNA, the CDR3 is TGTGCCTGGAGTCCGTCAATCACAGATACGCAGTATTTT. This encodes CAWSPSITDTQYF.

The chain carries TRBV30 and TRBJ2-5, with TRBD2 matching over 7 bases. V was pared by 1 base and J by 3 bases, with 5 bases of the junction left unmatched. Germline assignment: CDR1 GTSNPN and CDR2 SVGIG (reference sequence). The CDR3 totals 14 residues. Written as DNA, the CDR3 is TGTGCCTGGAGTGAGGCTAGCGGTGAAGAGACCCAGTACTTC. It translates to CAWSEASGEETQYF.

This chain links TRBV20-1 with TRBJ2-5; unclear D gene. V lost 2 bases and J lost 5, with 6 bases in between. The CDR3 has 11 amino acids. Germline values: CDR1 DFQATT, CDR2 SNEGSKA (reference sequence). CDR3 in amino acids: CSARIGETQYF. The DNA of the CDR3 is TGCAGTGCTAGAATAGGGGAGACCCAGTACTTC.

This clonotype was seen once. V and J are TRBV28 and TRBJ1-3; D is ambiguous. This CDR3 contains 15 residues. Trimming cost V 8 bases and J 0 bases, with 14 bases left between them. CDR1 and CDR2 from the germline V gene are MDHEN and SYDVKM. In DNA form, the CDR3 reads TGTGCCAGCCTAAGACGGACCTCCTCTGGAAACACCATATATTTT. This sequence encodes CASLRRTSSGNTIYF.

V is TRBV15 and J is TRBJ2-3; possibly TRBD2 for D (5 bases). There are 14 residues in the CDR3. Germline CDR1 LNHNV, CDR2 YYDKDF (reference sequence). With 5 bases removed from V and 2 bases from J, the gap between germline ends came to 11 bases. The CDR3 here is CATSPGLPTDTQYF. The CDR3 DNA reads as TGTGCCACCAGCCCGGGATTGCCCACAGATACGCAGTATTTT.

This sequence joins TRBV12-3 or TRBV12-4 and TRBJ2-1; D is unresolved. The germline V and J ends were trimmed by 3 bases and 2 bases, with 14 bases remaining between them. This CDR3 contains 16 residues. Here the CDR3 DNA reads TGTGCCAGCAGTTTTTCGAGGCGATTAACCTACAATGAGCAGTTCTTC. It codes for CASSFSRRLTYNEQFF.

The chain is built from TRBV12-3 or TRBV12-4 and TRBJ1-3; D is ambiguous. Between the trimmed V and J ends, which lost 5 bases and 1 base, there was a span of 9 bases. The CDR3 totals 14 residues. The CDR3 protein is CASSPTRSGNTIYF. For the CDR3, the DNA is TGTGCCAGCAGTCCGACACGGTCTGGAAACACCATATATTTT.

V is TRBV20-1 and J is TRBJ1-1, with D hard to call. The germline CDR1 and CDR2 sequences are DFQATT and SNEGSKA (reference sequence). CDR3 length: 13 residues. The V and J ends lost 6 bases and 7 bases respectively, with 18 bases between them. The CDR3 sequence is CSAKDWEGIEAFF. The CDR3 nucleotides are TGCAGTGCCAAAGATTGGGAAGGAATTGAAGCTTTCTTT.

The J gene is TRBJ1-2, the V gene TRBV12-3 or TRBV12-4; possibly TRBD1 for D (5 bases). The CDR3 runs 14 residues. Deletions cut 3 bases from V and 4 bases from J, with 12 bases between. The CDR3 nucleotides are TGTGCCAGCAGTTTTAACGAAGGGGCCTATGGCTACACCTTC. Its protein is CASSFNEGAYGYTF.

Concerning this clonotype: Given the absence of the conserved phenylalanine or tryptophan at the CDR3 end, a read error is likely. This rearrangement joins TRBV29-1 to TRBJ1-2; 8 bases map to TRBD1. CDR1 and CDR2 from the germline V gene are SQVTM and ANQGSEA. The CDR3 totals 11 residues. V was clipped by 7 bases and J by 8 bases; unmatched bases: 6. CDR3 protein: CSAGTGRGYTL. CDR3 nucleotides: TGCAGCGCTGGGACAGGTAGAGGCTACACCCTC.